This note documents a single T cell receptor beta chain sequence. These data come from a study of blood T cell repertoires in COVID-19. The wider study: There were acute and convalescent COVID-19 samples, and they came from the United States, Italy and Spain. PBMCs, B-cell-depleted T cells, or T cells provided the cDNA or gDNA that made up the material.

Generated by immunoSEQ multiplex PCR, the TCRdb table keeps only in-frame clones and is missing some. The sample records some 110,000 clones, around 90% being singletons. The germline CDR1 and CDR2 sequences are SGHKS and YYEKEE (reference sequence). The ends lost 0 bases at V and 12 bases at J; junction bases unmatched: 7. The CDR3 contains 15 residues. The chain uses TRBV5-5 and TRBJ1-6; 9 bases match TRBD1. What was sequenced was peripheral blood. This TCR came from a human donor in a cohort sampled during active COVID-19. The CDR3, as DNA: TGTGCCAGCAGCTTGGAGGGACAGGGTGGTCGACCCCTCCACTTT. Protein: CASSLEGQGGRPLHF.